This T cell receptor beta chain was retrieved from a study of response to subunit inactivated influenza vaccine. TCRdb ran MiXCR on the RT-PCR reads and lists one entry per CDR3 protein. The sample holds 500,000 to 550,000 distinct CDR3 sequences, 20% to 25% seen once. This CDR3 is built from 15 residues. V shed 0 bases and J shed 5 bases, with 10 bases lying between them. Germline V gene sequence: CDR1 MGHDK, CDR2 SYGVNS. A further study also used this sample, focusing on T cells expressing NK-cell markers. That source reports: In generating TCR beta cDNA, 5'RACE template switching with UMIs was used.

The sequenced sample was CD4+ T cells sorted from PBMCs, obtained about 13 days after vaccination. The genes are TRBV25-1 and TRBJ1-4; D gene ambiguous. The clonotype was recovered from a man between 45 and 60 years old who received an inactivated influenza vaccine. The CDR3 DNA reads as TGTGCCAGCAGTGAATATACCCGACGGAATGAAAAACTGTTTTTT. It translates to CASSEYTRRNEKLFF.